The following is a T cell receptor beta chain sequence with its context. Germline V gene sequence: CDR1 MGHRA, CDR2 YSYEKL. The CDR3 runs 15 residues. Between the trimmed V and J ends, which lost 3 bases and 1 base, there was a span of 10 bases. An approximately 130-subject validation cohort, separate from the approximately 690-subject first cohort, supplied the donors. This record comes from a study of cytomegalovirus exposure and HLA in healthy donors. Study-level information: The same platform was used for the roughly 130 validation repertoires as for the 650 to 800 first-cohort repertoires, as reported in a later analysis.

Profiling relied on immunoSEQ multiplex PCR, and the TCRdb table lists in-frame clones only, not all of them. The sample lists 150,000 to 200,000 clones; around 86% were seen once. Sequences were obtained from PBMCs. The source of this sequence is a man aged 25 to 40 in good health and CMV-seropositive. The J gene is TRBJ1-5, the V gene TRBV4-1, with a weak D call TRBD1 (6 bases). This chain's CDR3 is CASSQRGLSNQPQHF. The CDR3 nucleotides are TGCGCCAGCAGCCAGCGGGGGCTCAGCAATCAGCCCCAGCATTTT.